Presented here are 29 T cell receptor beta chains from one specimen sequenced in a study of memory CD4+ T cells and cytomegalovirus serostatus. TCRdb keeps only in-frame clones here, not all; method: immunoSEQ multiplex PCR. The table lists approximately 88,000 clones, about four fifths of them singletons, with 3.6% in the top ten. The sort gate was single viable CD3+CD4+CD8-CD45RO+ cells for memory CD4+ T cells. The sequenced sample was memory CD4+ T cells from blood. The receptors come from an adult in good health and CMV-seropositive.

In nucleotides, the CDR3 is TGTGCCAGCAGTGTTTTGACCCACGACAATGAGCAGTTCTTC. This gives the protein CASSVLTHDNEQFF. V gene TRBV2 combines with J gene TRBJ2-1; no reliable D call. V was pared by 4 bases and J by 5 bases, with 12 bases between. The CDR3 is 14 residues long. Germline V gene data show CDR1 as SNHLY and CDR2 as FYNNEI.

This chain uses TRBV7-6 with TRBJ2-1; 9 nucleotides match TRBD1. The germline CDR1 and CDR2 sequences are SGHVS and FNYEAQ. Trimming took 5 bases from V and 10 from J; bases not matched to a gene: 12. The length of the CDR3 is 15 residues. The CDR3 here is CASSRDRAGRGEQFF. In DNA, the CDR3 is TGTGCCAGCAGCCGGGACAGGGCGGGAAGGGGGGAGCAGTTCTTC. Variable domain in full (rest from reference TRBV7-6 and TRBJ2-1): GAGVSQSPRYKVTKRGQDVALRCDPISGHVSLYWYRQALGQGPEFLTYFNYEAQQDKSGLPNDRFSAERPEGSISTLTIQRTEQRDSAMYRCASSRDRAGRGEQFFGPGTRLTVL.

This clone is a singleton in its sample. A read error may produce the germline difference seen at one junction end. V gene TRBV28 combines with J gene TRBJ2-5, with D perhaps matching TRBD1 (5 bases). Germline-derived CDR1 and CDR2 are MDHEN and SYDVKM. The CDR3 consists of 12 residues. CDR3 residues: CATQGAQETQYF. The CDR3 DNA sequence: TGCGCCACGCAAGGGGCCCAAGAGACCCAGTACTTC.

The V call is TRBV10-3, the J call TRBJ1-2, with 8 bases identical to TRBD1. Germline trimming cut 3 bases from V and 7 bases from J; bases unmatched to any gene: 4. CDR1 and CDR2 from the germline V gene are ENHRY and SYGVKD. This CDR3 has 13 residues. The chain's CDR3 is CAISDRGQAGYTF. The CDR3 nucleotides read TGTGCCATCAGTGACAGGGGGCAGGCTGGCTACACCTTC.

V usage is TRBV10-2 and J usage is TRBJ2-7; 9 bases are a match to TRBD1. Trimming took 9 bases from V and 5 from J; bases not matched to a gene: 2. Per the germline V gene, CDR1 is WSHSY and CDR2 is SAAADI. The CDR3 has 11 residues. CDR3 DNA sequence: TGCGCCAGTAGGACAGGGGACGAGCAGTACTTC. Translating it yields CASRTGDEQYF.

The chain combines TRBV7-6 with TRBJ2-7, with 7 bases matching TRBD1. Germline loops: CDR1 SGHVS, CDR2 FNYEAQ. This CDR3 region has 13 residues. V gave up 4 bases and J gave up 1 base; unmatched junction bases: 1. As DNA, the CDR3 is TGTGCCAGCAGCTCGGGACAGTCCTACGAGCAGTACTTC. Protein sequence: CASSSGQSYEQYF.

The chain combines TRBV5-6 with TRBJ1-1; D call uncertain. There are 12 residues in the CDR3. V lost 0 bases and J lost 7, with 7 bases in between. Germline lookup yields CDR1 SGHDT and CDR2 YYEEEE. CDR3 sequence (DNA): TGTGCCAGCAGCTTGGATGTTTTTGAAGCTTTCTTT. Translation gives CASSLDVFEAFF.

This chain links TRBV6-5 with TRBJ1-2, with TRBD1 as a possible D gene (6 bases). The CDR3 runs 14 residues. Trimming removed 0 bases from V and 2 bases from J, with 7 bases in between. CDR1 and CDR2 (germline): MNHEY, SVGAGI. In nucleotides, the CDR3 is TGTGCCAGCAGTTACTCGACAGGAAACTATGGCTACACCTTC. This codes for CASSYSTGNYGYTF.

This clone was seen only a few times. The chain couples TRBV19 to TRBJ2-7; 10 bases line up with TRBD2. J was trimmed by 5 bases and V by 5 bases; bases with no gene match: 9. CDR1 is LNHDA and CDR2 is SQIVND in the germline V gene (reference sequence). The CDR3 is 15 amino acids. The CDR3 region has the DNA TGTGCCAGTAGTGATTCTAGCGGGAGACGTGACGAGCAGTACTTC. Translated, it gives CASSDSSGRRDEQYF.

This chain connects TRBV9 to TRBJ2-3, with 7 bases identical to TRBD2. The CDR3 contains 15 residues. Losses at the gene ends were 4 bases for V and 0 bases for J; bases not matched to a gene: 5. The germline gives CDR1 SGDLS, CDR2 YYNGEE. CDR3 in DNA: TGTGCCAGCAGCCCCCAAGCGGGAAGCACAGATACGCAGTATTTT. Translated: CASSPQAGSTDTQYF.

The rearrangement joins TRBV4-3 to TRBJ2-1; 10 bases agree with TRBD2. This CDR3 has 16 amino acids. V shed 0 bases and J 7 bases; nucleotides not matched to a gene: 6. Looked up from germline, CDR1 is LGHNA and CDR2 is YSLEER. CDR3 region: CASSQDTSGIDNEQFF. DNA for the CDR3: TGCGCCAGCAGCCAAGATACTAGCGGGATAGATAATGAGCAGTTCTTC.

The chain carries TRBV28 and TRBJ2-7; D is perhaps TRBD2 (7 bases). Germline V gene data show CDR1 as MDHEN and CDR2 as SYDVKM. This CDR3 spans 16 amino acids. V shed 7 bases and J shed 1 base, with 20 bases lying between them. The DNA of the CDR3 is TGTGCCAGCACCACGGTAGGGGGAGGGCCGTCCTACGAGCAGTACTTC. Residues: CASTTVGGGPSYEQYF.

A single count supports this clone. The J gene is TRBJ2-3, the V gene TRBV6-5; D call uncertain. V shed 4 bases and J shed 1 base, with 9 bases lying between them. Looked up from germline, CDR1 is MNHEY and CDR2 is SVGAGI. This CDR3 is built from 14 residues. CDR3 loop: CASSFSDGTDTQYF. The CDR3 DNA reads TGTGCCAGCAGTTTCTCAGACGGCACAGATACGCAGTATTTT.

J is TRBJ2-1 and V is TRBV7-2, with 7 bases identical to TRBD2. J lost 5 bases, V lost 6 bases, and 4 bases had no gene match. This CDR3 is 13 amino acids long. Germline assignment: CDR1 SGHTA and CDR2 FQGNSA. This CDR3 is CASSSGWNNEQFF. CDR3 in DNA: TGTGCCAGCAGTAGCGGGTGGAACAATGAGCAGTTCTTC.

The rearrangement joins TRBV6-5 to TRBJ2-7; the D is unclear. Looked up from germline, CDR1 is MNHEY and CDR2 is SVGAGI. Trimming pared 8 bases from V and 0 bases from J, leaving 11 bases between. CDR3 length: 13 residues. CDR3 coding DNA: TGTGCCAGCCGGGCAGGCCTCTCCTACGAGCAGTACTTC. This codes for CASRAGLSYEQYF.

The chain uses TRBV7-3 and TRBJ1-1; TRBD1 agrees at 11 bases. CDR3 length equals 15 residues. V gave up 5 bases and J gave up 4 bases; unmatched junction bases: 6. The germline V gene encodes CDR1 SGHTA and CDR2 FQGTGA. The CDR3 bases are TGTGCCAGCAGCCCAAGGGACAGGGGGGGCACTGAAGCTTTCTTT. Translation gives CASSPRDRGGTEAFF.

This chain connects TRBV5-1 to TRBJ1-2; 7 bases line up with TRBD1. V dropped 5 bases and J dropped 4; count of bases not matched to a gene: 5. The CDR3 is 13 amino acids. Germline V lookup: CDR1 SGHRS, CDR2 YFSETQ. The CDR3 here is CASRNRGPYGYTF. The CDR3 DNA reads TGCGCCAGCAGAAACAGGGGCCCCTATGGCTACACCTTC.

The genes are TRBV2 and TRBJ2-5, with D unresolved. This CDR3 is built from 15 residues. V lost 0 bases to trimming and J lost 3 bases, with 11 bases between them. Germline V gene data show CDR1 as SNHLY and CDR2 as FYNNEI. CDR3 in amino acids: CASSEAYGIEETQYF. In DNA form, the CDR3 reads TGTGCCAGCAGTGAAGCGTACGGAATAGAAGAGACCCAGTACTTC.

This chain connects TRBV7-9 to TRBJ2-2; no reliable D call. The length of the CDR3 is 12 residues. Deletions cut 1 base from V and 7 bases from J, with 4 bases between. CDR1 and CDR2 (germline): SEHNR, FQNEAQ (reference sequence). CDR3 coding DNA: TGTGCCAGCAGCTTAGGTCTCGGGGAGCTGTTTTTT. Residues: CASSLGLGELFF.

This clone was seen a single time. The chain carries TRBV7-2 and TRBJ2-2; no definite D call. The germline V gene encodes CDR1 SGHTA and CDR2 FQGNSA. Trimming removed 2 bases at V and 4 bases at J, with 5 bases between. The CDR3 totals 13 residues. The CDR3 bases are TGTGCCAGCAGCTTACGGAGCACCGGGGAGCTGTTTTTT. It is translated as CASSLRSTGELFF.

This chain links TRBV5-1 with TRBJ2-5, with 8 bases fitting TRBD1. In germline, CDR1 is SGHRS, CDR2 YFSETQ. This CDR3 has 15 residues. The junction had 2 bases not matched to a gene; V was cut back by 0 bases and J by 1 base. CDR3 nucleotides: TGCGCCAGCAGCTTGGGACAGGGGCCCCAAGAGACCCAGTACTTC. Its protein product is CASSLGQGPQETQYF.

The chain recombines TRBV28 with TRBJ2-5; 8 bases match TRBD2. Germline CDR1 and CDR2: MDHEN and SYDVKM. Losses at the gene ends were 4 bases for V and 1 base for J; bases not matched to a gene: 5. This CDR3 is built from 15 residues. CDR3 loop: CASSSPGLVQETQYF. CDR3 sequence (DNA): TGTGCCAGCAGTTCGCCGGGACTAGTCCAAGAGACCCAGTACTTC.

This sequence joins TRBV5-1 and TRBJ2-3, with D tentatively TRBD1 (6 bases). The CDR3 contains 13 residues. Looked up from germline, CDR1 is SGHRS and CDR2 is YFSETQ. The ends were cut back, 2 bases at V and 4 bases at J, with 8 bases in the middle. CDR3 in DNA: TGCGCCAGCAGCTTTACAGGGCCAGATACGCAGTATTTT. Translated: CASSFTGPDTQYF. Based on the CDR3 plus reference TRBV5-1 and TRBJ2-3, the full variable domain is KAGVTQTPRYLIKTRGQQVTLSCSPISGHRSVSWYQQTPGQGLQFLFEYFSETQRNKGNFPGRFSGRQFSNSRSEMNVSTLELGDSALYLCASSFTGPDTQYFGPGTRLTVL.

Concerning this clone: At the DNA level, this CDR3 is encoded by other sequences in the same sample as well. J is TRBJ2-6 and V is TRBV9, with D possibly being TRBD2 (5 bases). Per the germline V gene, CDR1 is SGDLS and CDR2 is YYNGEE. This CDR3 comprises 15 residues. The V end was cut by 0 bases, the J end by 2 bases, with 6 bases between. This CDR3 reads CASSVVGTGANVLTF. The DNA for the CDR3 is TGTGCCAGCAGCGTAGTCGGGACTGGGGCCAACGTCCTGACTTTC.

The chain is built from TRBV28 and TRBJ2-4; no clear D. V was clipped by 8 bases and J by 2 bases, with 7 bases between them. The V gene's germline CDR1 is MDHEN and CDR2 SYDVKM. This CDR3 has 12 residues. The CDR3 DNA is TGTGCCAGCGGGTTGCCCAAAAACATTCAGTACTTC. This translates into CASGLPKNIQYF.

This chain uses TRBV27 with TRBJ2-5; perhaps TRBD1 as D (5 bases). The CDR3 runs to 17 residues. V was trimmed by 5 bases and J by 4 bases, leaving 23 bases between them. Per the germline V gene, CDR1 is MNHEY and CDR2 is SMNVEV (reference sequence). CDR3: CASSPPGRRARLETQYF. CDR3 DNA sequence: TGTGCCAGCAGTCCGCCCGGTCGCAGGGCTAGGTTAGAGACCCAGTACTTC.

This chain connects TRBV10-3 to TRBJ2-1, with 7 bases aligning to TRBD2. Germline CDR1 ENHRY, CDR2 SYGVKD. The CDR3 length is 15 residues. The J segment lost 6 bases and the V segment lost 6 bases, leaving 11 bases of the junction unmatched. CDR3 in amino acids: CAIRTSAGAGNEQFF. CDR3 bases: TGTGCCATCAGAACTAGCGCGGGAGCTGGCAATGAGCAGTTCTTC.

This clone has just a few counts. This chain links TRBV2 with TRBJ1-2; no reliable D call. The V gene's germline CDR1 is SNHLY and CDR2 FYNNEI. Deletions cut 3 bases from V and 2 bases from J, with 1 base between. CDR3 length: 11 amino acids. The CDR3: CASSDNYGYTF. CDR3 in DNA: TGTGCCAGCAGTGACAACTATGGCTACACCTTC. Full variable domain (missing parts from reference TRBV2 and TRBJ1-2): EPEVTQTPSHQVTQMGQEVILRCVPISNHLYFYWYRQILGQKVEFLVSFYNNEISEKSEIFDDQFSVERPDGSNFTLKIRSTKLEDSAMYFCASSDNYGYTFGSGTRLTVV.

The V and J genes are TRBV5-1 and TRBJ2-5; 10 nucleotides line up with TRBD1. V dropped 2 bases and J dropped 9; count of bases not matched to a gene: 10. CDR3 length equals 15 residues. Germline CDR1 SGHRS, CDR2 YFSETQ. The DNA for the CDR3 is TGCGCCAGCAGCTTCGCGACAGGGGGCGAGAGGGCCCAGTACTTC. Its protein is CASSFATGGERAQYF.